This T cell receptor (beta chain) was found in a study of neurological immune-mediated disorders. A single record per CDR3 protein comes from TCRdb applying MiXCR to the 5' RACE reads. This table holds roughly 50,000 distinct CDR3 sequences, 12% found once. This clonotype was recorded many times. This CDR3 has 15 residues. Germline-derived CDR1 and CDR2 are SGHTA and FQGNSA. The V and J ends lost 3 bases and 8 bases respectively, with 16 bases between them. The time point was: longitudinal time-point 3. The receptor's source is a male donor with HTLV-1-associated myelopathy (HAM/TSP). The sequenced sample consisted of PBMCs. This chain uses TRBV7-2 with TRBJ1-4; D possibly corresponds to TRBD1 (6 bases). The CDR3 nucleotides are TGTGCCAGCAGCTTCGATCGGGGGCTGGGGGAAAAACTGTTTTTT. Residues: CASSFDRGLGEKLFF.